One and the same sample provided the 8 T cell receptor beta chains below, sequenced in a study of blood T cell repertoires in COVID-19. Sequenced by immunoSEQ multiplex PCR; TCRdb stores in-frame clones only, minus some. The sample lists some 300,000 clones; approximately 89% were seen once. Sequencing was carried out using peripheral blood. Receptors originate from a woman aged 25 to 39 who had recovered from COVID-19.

The CDR3 DNA follows: TGTGCCAGCAGTTATGGCCAGGGGTCCACTGAAGCTTTCTTT. Translated: CASSYGQGSTEAFF. The chain links TRBV6-6 to TRBJ1-1, with D possibly matching TRBD1 (6 bases). Looked up from germline, CDR1 is MNHNY and CDR2 is SVGAGI (reference sequence). Trimming took off 3 bases at V and 4 bases at J, with 12 bases between the two ends. There are 14 residues in the CDR3.

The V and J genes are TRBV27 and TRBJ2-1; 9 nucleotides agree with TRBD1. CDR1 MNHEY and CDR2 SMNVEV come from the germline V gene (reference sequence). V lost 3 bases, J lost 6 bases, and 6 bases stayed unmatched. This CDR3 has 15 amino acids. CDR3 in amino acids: CASSLGQGGINEQFF. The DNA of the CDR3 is TGTGCCAGCAGTTTGGGACAGGGTGGGATCAATGAGCAGTTCTTC.

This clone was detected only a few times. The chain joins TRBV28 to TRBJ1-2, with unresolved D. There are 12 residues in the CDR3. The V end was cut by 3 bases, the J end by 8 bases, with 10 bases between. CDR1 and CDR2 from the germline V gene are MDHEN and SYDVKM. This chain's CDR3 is CASSFSVKGYTF. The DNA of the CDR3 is TGTGCCAGCAGTTTCAGCGTGAAGGGCTACACCTTC.

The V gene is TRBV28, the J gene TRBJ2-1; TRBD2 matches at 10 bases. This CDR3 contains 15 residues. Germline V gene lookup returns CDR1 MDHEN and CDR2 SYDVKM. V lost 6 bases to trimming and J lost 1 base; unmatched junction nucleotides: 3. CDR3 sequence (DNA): TGTGCCAGCAGAAGCGGGGGGGCGTCCTACAATGAGCAGTTCTTC. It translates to CASRSGGASYNEQFF.

The CDR3 DNA reads TGTGCCAGTAGTAGGGCGGACTCGGACGCCGCTGGCTACACCTTC. Protein sequence: CASSRADSDAAGYTF. This chain uses TRBV19 with TRBJ1-2; D not resolved. The CDR3 extends over 15 amino acids. Trimming left V 4 bases short and J 7 bases short, with 19 bases between. From germline, CDR1 is LNHDA and CDR2 SQIVND (reference sequence).

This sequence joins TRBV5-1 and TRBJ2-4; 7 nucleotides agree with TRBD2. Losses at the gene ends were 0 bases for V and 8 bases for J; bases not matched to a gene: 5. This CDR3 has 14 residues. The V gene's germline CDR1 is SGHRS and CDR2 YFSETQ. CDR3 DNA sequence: TGCGCCAGCAGCTTGGGCTCTAGCGGTGACATTCAGTACTTC. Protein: CASSLGSSGDIQYF.

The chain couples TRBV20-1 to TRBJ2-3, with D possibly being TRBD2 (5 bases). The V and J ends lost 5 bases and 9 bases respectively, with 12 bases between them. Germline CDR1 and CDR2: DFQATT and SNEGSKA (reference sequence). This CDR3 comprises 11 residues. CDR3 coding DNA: TGCAGTGCTTTTCGGGGTGGCACGCAGTATTTT. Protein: CSAFRGGTQYF.

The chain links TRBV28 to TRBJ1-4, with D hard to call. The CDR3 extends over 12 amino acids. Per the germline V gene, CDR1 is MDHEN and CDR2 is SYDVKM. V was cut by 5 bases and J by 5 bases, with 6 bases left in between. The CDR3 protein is CASSRGNEKLFF. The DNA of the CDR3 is TGTGCCAGCAGTCGGGGAAATGAAAAACTGTTTTTT.